This TCR beta chain was found in a study of cytomegalovirus exposure and HLA in healthy donors. Study results and limitations: Later genetic work tied a missense DCLRE1C variant to beta-chain V and J trimming. Later analysis placed DRB1 highest and HLA-C lowest in TCR association rates, which differed by HLA locus.

60 Vbeta and 13 Jbeta primers were used in PCR. The data were produced by immunoSEQ multiplex PCR, yet TCRdb's version contains in-frame clones alone and is incomplete. The sample lists tens of thousands of clones, over 55% occurring once. The CDR3 is 18 residues long. Germline CDR1 SGHRS, CDR2 YFSETQ. Losses at the gene ends were 0 bases for V and 2 bases for J; bases not matched to a gene: 4. With regard to this clone: The antigen remains unidentified.

The rearrangement uses TRBV5-1 and TRBJ2-6; 11 bases line up with TRBD1. Sequencing used PBMCs. This clonotype originated in a man aged 40-49 years in good health and CMV-seropositive. CDR3 nucleotide sequence: TGCGCCAGCAGCTTGGGAGGGACAGGGGGGCCTGGGGCCAACGTCCTGACTTTC. Translated, it gives CASSLGGTGGPGANVLTF. Using reference TRBV5-1 and TRBJ2-6 for the parts outside the CDR3, the full variable domain is KAGVTQTPRYLIKTRGQQVTLSCSPISGHRSVSWYQQTPGQGLQFLFEYFSETQRNKGNFPGRFSGRQFSNSRSEMNVSTLELGDSALYLCASSLGGTGGPGANVLTFGAGSRLTVL.